Below are 21 T cell receptor beta chains sequenced from a single sample in a study of blood T cell repertoires in COVID-19. Assay: immunoSEQ multiplex PCR; the TCRdb copy retains only in-frame clones and omits some. This sample has fewer than 70,000 clones, with roughly 88% found just once. Sequencing was performed on peripheral blood. All receptors derive from a human donor in a cohort sampled during active COVID-19.

This clone was found once. The sample holds other DNA sequences that translate to the same CDR3. V is TRBV15 and J is TRBJ1-5; TRBD1 matches 7 bases. J gave up 3 bases and V 1 base, and 12 bases lay outside the gene matches. The germline CDR1 and CDR2 sequences are LNHNV and YYDKDF (reference sequence). The CDR3 runs to 18 residues. This chain's CDR3 is CATSRVTTGNPFNQPQHF. DNA of the CDR3: TGTGCCACCAGCAGAGTGACGACAGGGAATCCTTTCAATCAGCCCCAGCATTTT.

The chain has TRBV3-1 (or the pseudogene TRBV3-2) and TRBJ2-7; 10 nucleotides line up with TRBD1. This CDR3 is built from 15 residues. With 4 bases clipped from V and 2 bases from J, the junction kept 5 bases outside the gene matches. Germline assignment: CDR1 LGHDT and CDR2 YNNKEL (reference sequence). The CDR3 protein is CASSLGQGFTYEQYF. CDR3 nucleotides: TGTGCCAGCAGCCTGGGACAGGGGTTTACCTACGAGCAGTACTTC.

This clone was recorded a few times. V usage is TRBV6-5 and J usage is TRBJ2-1; 7 bases line up with TRBD1. The CDR3 loop spans 15 amino acids. CDR1 MNHEY and CDR2 SVGAGI come from the germline V gene. With 0 bases clipped from V and 8 bases from J, the junction kept 7 bases outside the gene matches. CDR3: CASSYSTGVRDEQFF. In DNA form, the CDR3 reads TGTGCCAGCAGTTACTCTACAGGGGTTAGGGATGAGCAGTTCTTC.

The chain couples TRBV19 to TRBJ1-6; D is uncertain. Germline V CDR1 and CDR2: LNHDA, SQIVND (reference sequence). The CDR3 runs to 14 residues. Trimming shortened V by 4 bases and J by 8 bases, and 12 bases separated the two germline ends. The CDR3 is CASSKEGQYSPLHF. The CDR3 DNA reads TGTGCCAGTAGTAAGGAGGGCCAATATTCACCCCTCCACTTT.

The chain couples TRBV6-5 to TRBJ1-5, with 8 bases matching TRBD1. CDR3 length: 15 residues. Germline V gene lookup returns CDR1 MNHEY and CDR2 SVGAGI. V lost 2 bases to trimming and J lost 3 bases; unmatched junction nucleotides: 3. This chain's CDR3 is CASSYDRGANQPQHF. The CDR3 DNA reads TGTGCCAGCAGTTACGACAGGGGTGCCAATCAGCCCCAGCATTTT.

The J gene is TRBJ2-1, the V gene TRBV7-6; 8 nucleotides align to TRBD1. The ends lost 4 bases at V and 2 bases at J; junction bases unmatched: 10. The CDR3 loop spans 17 amino acids. Germline V lookup: CDR1 SGHVS, CDR2 FNYEAQ. The CDR3 coding sequence is TGTGCCAGCAGCTCCCAGCTAACAGGGGGACCCTACAATGAGCAGTTCTTC. As protein: CASSSQLTGGPYNEQFF.

This chain links TRBV13 with TRBJ2-3; D not certain. Germline CDR1 is PRHDT and CDR2 is FYEKMQ (reference sequence). This CDR3 has 12 amino acids. The ends were cut back, 5 bases at V and 6 bases at J, with 9 bases in the middle. CDR3 sequence: CASSPTGDTQYF. The CDR3, as DNA: TGTGCCAGCAGCCCCACCGGGGATACGCAGTATTTT. The full variable domain, in which reference TRBV13 and TRBJ2-3 provide the parts outside the CDR3, is AAGVIQSPRHLIKEKRETATLKCYPIPRHDTVYWYQQGPGQDPQFLISFYEKMQSDKGSIPDRFSAQQFSDYHSELNMSSLELGDSALYFCASSPTGDTQYFGPGTRLTVL.

The CDR3 loop is CASTGSSAKNIQYF. The CDR3 nucleotides are TGTGCCAGCACCGGTTCTTCGGCCAAAAACATTCAGTACTTC. The chain employs TRBV21-1 and TRBJ2-4; no check of the table's D call, TRBD2, against the DNA was made. TRBV21-1 is classified as a pseudogene. CDR3 length equals 14 residues.

The V call is TRBV7-8, the J call TRBJ2-3, with D tentatively TRBD1 (5 bases). Per the germline V gene, CDR1 is SGHVS and CDR2 is FQNEAQ. This CDR3 region has 14 residues. Trimming took 6 bases from V and 3 from J, leaving 13 bases between them. Here the CDR3 DNA reads TGTGCCAGCAGACCTCAGGGAAGGACAGATACGCAGTATTTT. Its translation is CASRPQGRTDTQYF.

V and J are TRBV28 and TRBJ1-5; no clear D. From germline, CDR1 is MDHEN and CDR2 SYDVKM. Trimming took off 4 bases at V and 1 base at J, with 14 bases between the two ends. The CDR3 runs to 16 residues. CDR3 region: CASSSPPAGSNQPQHF. CDR3 nucleotide sequence: TGTGCCAGCAGTTCCCCCCCGGCGGGGAGCAATCAGCCCCAGCATTTT.

V gene TRBV29-1 combines with J gene TRBJ2-4; 11 nucleotides agree with TRBD1. V was pared by 6 bases and J by 6 bases, with 10 bases of the junction left unmatched. This CDR3 has 15 amino acids. The germline CDR1 and CDR2 sequences are SQVTM and ANQGSEA. CDR3 residues: CSVQPTGTGGNIQYF. The DNA of the CDR3 is TGCAGCGTGCAACCTACGGGGACAGGGGGAAACATTCAGTACTTC.

The chain has TRBV4-3 and TRBJ1-5; tentative D call: TRBD1 (5 bases). The CDR3 consists of 18 residues. In germline, CDR1 is LGHNA, CDR2 YSLEER. Trimming left V 1 base short and J 5 bases short, with 21 bases between. The CDR3, as DNA: TGCGCCAGCAGCCAAGTCTGGGGCACGACGGTGGGCGATCAGCCCCAGCATTTT. Translating gives CASSQVWGTTVGDQPQHF.

The V gene is TRBV7-3, the J gene TRBJ2-5, with TRBD1 matching over 8 bases. Unmatched junction bases numbered 7, after V lost 3 bases and J lost 4 bases. The CDR3 covers 15 residues. In germline, CDR1 is SGHTA, CDR2 FQGTGA. CDR3 amino acids: CASSLSRGLAETQYF. CDR3 sequence (DNA): TGTGCCAGCAGCTTGTCCAGGGGGCTGGCAGAGACCCAGTACTTC.

CDR3 nucleotide sequence: TGTGCCAGCAGCTTGTTCAGGCGGGGGCCTTCAAGTGGACTGTTTTTT. Protein product: CASSLFRRGPSSGLFF. The rearrangement links TRBV5-4 to TRBJ1-4, with TRBD1 as a possible D gene (6 bases). Trimming shortened V by 1 base and J by 13 bases, and 23 bases separated the two germline ends. This CDR3 is built from 16 residues. Germline loops: CDR1 SGHNT, CDR2 YYREEE (reference sequence).

J is TRBJ1-3 and V is TRBV7-9; D possibly corresponds to TRBD1 (5 bases). V lost 3 bases and J lost 3, with 12 bases in between. This CDR3 contains 15 residues. The germline V gene encodes CDR1 SEHNR and CDR2 FQNEAQ (reference sequence). The CDR3 sequence is CASSFNGARGNTIYF. In nucleotides, the CDR3 is TGTGCCAGCAGCTTTAATGGGGCTCGTGGAAACACCATATATTTT.

The chain joins TRBV6-5 to TRBJ2-7, with TRBD1 identical over 9 bases. V was pared by 6 bases and J by 5 bases, with 11 bases of the junction left unmatched. Germline CDR1 MNHEY, CDR2 SVGAGI. CDR3 length: 15 amino acids. The CDR3 coding sequence is TGTGCCAGCAGCCGCCCCCGGGACAGGGTACACGAGCAGTACTTC. Translating gives CASSRPRDRVHEQYF.

The chain recombines TRBV4-2 with TRBJ1-6; 8 positions match TRBD1. There are 15 residues in the CDR3. J gave up 6 bases and V 3 bases, and 4 bases lay outside the gene matches. CDR1 is LGHNA and CDR2 is YNFKEQ in the germline V gene. The CDR3 DNA is TGTGCCAGCAGCCAGCCGGACAGGGTTAATTCACCCCTCCACTTT. Its protein product is CASSQPDRVNSPLHF.

V is TRBV19 and J is TRBJ1-2; D is undetermined. Trimming left V 1 base short and J 2 bases short, with 8 bases between. The CDR3 spans 14 residues. The germline V gene has CDR1 LNHDA and CDR2 SQIVND (reference sequence). The CDR3 loop is CASSIVAENYGYTF. The CDR3 nucleotides read TGTGCCAGTAGTATAGTGGCAGAAAACTATGGCTACACCTTC.

This clone was seen once. The rearrangement joins TRBV2 to TRBJ1-2, with 9 nucleotides matching TRBD1. Trimming took 4 bases from V and 6 from J; bases not matched to a gene: 6. Germline CDR1 reads SNHLY; CDR2 reads FYNNEI. This CDR3 contains 14 residues. The CDR3 here is CASSAGQGNHGYTF. The CDR3 region has the DNA TGTGCCAGCAGTGCGGGACAGGGAAACCATGGCTACACCTTC.

The chain recombines TRBV6-5 with TRBJ2-5, with D possibly matching TRBD1 (5 bases). The CDR3 is 15 residues long. With 10 bases removed from V and 4 bases from J, the gap between germline ends came to 22 bases. The V gene's germline CDR1 is MNHEY and CDR2 SVGAGI. CDR3 sequence reads: CATAVFQGQGETQYF. The CDR3 region has the DNA TGTGCCACCGCGGTATTCCAGGGTCAGGGAGAGACCCAGTACTTC.

V is TRBV9 and J is TRBJ2-5; 10 nucleotides line up with TRBD2. The CDR3 extends over 17 amino acids. Trimming at V came to 0 bases and at J to 7 bases, leaving 12 bases not matched to a gene. In germline, CDR1 is SGDLS, CDR2 YYNGEE. CDR3 nucleotide sequence: TGTGCCAGCAGCGTAGGGCTAGCGGGGGCCCCCAGGGGGACCCAGTACTTC. Residues: CASSVGLAGAPRGTQYF.